The source of this T cell receptor (beta chain) is a study of cytomegalovirus exposure and HLA in healthy donors. Study-wide background: The 500 to 850 first-cohort repertoires and the 120 or so validation repertoires shared the same platform, a later analysis reported.

Profiled with immunoSEQ multiplex PCR; TCRdb holds only in-frame clones, not every one. The table has 150,000 to 200,000 clones, around 92% seen once. General study findings and limits: Associated with cytomegalovirus, according to the listing, were 150 to 200 TCR beta chains. Later, an analysis found that TCR clusters from the first cohort tended to co-occur in the 130 or so validation repertoires.

Comment on this clone: What it binds is not known.

The germline V gene encodes CDR1 SGDLS and CDR2 YYNGEE. The CDR3 is 17 residues long. Trimming shortened V by 3 bases and J by 2 bases, and 20 bases separated the two germline ends. The source is a woman aged 18-29 years in good health and CMV-seropositive. What was sequenced was PBMCs. The V call is TRBV9, the J call TRBJ2-5; TRBD1 is a possible D gene (6 bases). The CDR3 sequence: CASSAGAWDTIQETQYF. CDR3 coding DNA: TGTGCCAGCAGCGCTGGGGCCTGGGACACAATTCAAGAGACCCAGTACTTC.